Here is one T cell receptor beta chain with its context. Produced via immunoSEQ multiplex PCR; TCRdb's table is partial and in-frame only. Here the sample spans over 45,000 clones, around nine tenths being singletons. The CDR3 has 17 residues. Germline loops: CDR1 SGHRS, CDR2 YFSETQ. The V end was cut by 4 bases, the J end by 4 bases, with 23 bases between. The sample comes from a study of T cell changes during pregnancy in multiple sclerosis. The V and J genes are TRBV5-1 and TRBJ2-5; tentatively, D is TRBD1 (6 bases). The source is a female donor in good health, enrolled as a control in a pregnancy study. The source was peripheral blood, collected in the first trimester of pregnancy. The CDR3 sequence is CASSPGGLGARRETQYF. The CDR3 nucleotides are TGCGCCAGCAGCCCCGGTGGGCTGGGGGCGCGTCGAGAGACCCAGTACTTC.